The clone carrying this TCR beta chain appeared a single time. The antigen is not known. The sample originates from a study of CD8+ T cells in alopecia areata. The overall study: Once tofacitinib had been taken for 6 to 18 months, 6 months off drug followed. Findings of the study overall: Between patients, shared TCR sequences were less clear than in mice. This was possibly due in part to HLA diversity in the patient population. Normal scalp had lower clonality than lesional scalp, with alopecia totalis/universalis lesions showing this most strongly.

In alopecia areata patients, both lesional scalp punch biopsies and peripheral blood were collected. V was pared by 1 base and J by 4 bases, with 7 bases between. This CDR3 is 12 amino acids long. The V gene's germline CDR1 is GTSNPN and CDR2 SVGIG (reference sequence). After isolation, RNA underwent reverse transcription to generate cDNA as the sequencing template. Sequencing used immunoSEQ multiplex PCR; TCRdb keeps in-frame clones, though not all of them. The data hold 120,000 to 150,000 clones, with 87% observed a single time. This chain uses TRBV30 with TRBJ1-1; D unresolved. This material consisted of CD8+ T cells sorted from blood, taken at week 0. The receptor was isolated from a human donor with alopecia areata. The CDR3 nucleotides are TGTGCCTGGAGTGGGAGCGGCACTGAAGCTTTCTTT. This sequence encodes CAWSGSGTEAFF.